The rows below give T cell receptor beta chains drawn from one sample of a study of human T cells and chemical hapten exposure. Using its own MiXCR run on the RACE reads, TCRdb lists one record per CDR3 protein. The top ten hold around 2% of the sample, which has approximately 400,000 distinct CDR3 sequences, about 4.8% seen once. The starting material was whole blood, obtained in connection with sensitization to the hapten diphenylcyclopropenone (DPC). Receptor source: a woman aged 45-65 years with alopecia areata. Some clones in this sample may be carry-over from other donors' samples. The CDR3 runs from the conserved cysteine through the conserved F or W.

>TRBV7-8
CASSPGLEAFF
>TRBV28
CASIPGQYSYEQYF
>TRBV27
CASSLTQVNSPLHF
>TRBV20-1
CSARGGQVGEKLFF
>TRBV2
CASSELGLTGNEQYF
>TRBV7-2
CASSGGTSADTQYF
>TRBV6-2/TRBV6-3
CASSYSAGGSRMNTEAFF
>TRBV5-1
CASSPSGGPQETQYF
>TRBV2
CASSILAGGPGDTQYF
>TRBV6-2/TRBV6-3
CASKGAWQHYEQYF
>TRBV27
CASSKAGVGWGEQFF
>TRBV5-4
CASSPRGQVEAFF
>TRBV5-1
CASSLGLAGGSTDTQYF
>TRBV7-9
CASSYPGTGNSYSGANVLTF
>TRBV25-1
CASSTLYGYTF